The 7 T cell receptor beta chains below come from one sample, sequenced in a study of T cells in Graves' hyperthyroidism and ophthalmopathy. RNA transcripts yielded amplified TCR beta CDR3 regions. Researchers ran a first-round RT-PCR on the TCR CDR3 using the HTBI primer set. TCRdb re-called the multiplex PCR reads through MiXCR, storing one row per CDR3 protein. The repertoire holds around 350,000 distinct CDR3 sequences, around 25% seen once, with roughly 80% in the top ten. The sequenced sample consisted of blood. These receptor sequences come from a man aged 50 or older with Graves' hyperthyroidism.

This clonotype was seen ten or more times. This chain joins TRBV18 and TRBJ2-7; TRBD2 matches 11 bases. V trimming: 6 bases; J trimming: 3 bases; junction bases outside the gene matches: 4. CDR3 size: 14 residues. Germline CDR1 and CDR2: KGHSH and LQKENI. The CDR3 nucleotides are TGTGCCAGCTCTTCACTAGCGGGAGTCTACGAGCAGTACTTC. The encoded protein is CASSSLAGVYEQYF.

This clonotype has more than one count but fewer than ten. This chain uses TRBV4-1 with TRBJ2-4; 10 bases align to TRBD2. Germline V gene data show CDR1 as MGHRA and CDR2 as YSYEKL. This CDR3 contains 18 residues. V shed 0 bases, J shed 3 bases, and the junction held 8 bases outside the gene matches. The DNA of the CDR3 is TGCGCCAGCAGCCAAGAACGGGGAGCGGGAGGGTACAAAAACATTCAGTACTTC. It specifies CASSQERGAGGYKNIQYF.

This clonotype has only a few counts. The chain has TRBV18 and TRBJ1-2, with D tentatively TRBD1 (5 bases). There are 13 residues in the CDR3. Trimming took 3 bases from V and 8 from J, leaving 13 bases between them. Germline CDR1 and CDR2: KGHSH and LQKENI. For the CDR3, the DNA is TGTGCCAGCTCACCGGGGGACGTTACGGGCTACACCTTC. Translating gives CASSPGDVTGYTF.

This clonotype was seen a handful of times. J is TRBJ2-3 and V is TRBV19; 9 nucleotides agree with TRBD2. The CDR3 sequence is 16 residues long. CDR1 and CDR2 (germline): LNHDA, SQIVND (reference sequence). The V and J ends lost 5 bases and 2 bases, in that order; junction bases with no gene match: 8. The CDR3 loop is CASSSRLAEVTDTQYF. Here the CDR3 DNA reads TGTGCCAGTAGTTCAAGACTAGCGGAAGTCACAGATACGCAGTATTTT. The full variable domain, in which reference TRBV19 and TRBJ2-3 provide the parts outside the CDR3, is DGGITQSPKYLFRKEGQNVTLSCEQNLNHDAMYWYRQDPGQGLRLIYYSQIVNDFQKGDIAEGYSVSREKKESFPLTVTSAQKNPTAFYLCASSSRLAEVTDTQYFGPGTRLTVL.

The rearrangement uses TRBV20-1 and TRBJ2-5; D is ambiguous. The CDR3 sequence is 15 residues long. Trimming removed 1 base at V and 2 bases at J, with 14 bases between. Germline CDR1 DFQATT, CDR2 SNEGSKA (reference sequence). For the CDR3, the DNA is TGCAGTGCTAGAGGTGTCCCAAGAAGACAAGAGACCCAGTACTTC. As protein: CSARGVPRRQETQYF.

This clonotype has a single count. In DNA, the CDR3 is TGTGCCAGCAGCCCGACAGGTGGACCCCCTAACTATGGCTACACCTTC. Protein: CASSPTGGPPNYGYTF. The gene calls are TRBV6-2 or TRBV6-3 and TRBJ1-2; possibly TRBD1 for D (6 bases). Deletions cut 6 bases from V and 0 bases from J, with 17 bases between. This CDR3 is 16 amino acids long. Germline V gives CDR1 MNHEY, CDR2 SVGEGT.

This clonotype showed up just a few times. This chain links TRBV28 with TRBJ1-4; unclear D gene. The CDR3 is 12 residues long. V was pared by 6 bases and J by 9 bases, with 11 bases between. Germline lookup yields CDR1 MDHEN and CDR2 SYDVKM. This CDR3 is CASSQTGKKLFF. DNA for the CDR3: TGTGCCAGCAGCCAGACGGGAAAAAAACTGTTTTTT.